A single sample is the source of the 15 T cell receptor beta chains below, sequenced in a study of shared clonotypes between healthy human individuals. Sequencing was performed with immunoSEQ multiplex PCR; in TCRdb, only in-frame clones are kept and a portion is missing. The sample yields some 1.1 million clones, roughly 77% seen once. The sequenced material came from memory CD4+ T cells from PBMCs. This sample's subset: CD45RA-negative fraction. The source of these receptors is a man aged 18 to 29 in good health. Some clones in this sample may be carry-over from other donors' samples.

This clone has just one count. The chain joins TRBV7-3 to TRBJ2-2, with D unclear. Trimming pared 1 base from V and 0 bases from J, leaving 6 bases between. The CDR3 is made up of 15 amino acids. In germline, CDR1 is SGHTA, CDR2 FQGTGA. CDR3 nucleotides: TGTGCCAGCAGCTTAAGCAGAGCGAACACCGGGGAGCTGTTTTTT. Its translation is CASSLSRANTGELFF.

There are a few counts of this clone. This chain connects TRBV15 to TRBJ1-4; 8 bases align to TRBD1. With V trimmed by 0 bases and J by 4 bases, 7 bases remained unmatched. This CDR3 has 17 residues. Per germline, CDR1 LNHNV and CDR2 YYDKDF (reference sequence). The CDR3 DNA reads as TGTGCCACCAGCAGAGATATGGGGACAGGAAGTAATGAAAAACTGTTTTTT. Encoded protein: CATSRDMGTGSNEKLFF.

The DNA for the CDR3 is TGTGCCAGCTCATGGAGGGGGAGGGCCTACGAGCAGTACTTC. This translates into CASSWRGRAYEQYF. V gene TRBV11-2 combines with J gene TRBJ2-7; D might be TRBD2 (7 bases). The CDR3 spans 14 residues. The V and J ends lost 8 bases and 2 bases respectively, with 16 bases between them. Germline CDR1 reads SGHAT; CDR2 reads FQNNGV.

This clone was observed a single time. Other DNA sequences in this sample translate to the same CDR3. The chain is built from TRBV28 and TRBJ1-1, with 11 positions matching TRBD1. J lost 1 base, V lost 5 bases, and 3 bases had no gene match. CDR1 and CDR2 (germline): MDHEN, SYDVKM. The CDR3 sequence is 15 residues long. CDR3 sequence: CASSEDRGRNTEAFF. CDR3 DNA sequence: TGTGCCAGCAGTGAGGACAGGGGGCGGAACACTGAAGCTTTCTTT. Based on the CDR3 plus reference TRBV28 and TRBJ1-1, the full variable domain is DVKVTQSSRYLVKRTGEKVFLECVQDMDHENMFWYRQDPGLGLRLIYFSYDVKMKEKGDIPEGYSVSREKKERFSLILESASTNQTSMYLCASSEDRGRNTEAFFGQGTRLTVV.

The chain has TRBV6-1 and TRBJ2-5, with D possibly being TRBD2 (6 bases). The germline CDR1 and CDR2 sequences are MNHNS and SASEGT. This CDR3 is built from 13 residues. Trimming took off 7 bases at V and 5 bases at J, with 14 bases between the two ends. In nucleotides, the CDR3 is TGTGCCAGCATGCGGGGTTCCCGGGAGACCCAGTACTTC. Translation gives CASMRGSRETQYF.

The chain uses TRBV7-9 and TRBJ2-3; 8 bases fit TRBD2. With V trimmed by 3 bases and J by 3 bases, 14 bases remained unmatched. Germline CDR1 reads SEHNR; CDR2 reads FQNEAQ (reference sequence). The CDR3 has 18 amino acids. CDR3 nucleotides: TGTGCCAGCAGCTTTAGTCCAACTAGCGGAGGGTTAACAGATACGCAGTATTTT. It translates to CASSFSPTSGGLTDTQYF. Supplemented by reference TRBV7-9 and TRBJ2-3, the full variable domain reads DTGVSQNPRHKITKRGQNVTFRCDPISEHNRLYWYRQTLGQGPEFLTYFQNEAQLEKSRLLSDRFSAERPKGSFSTLEIQRTEQGDSAMYLCASSFSPTSGGLTDTQYFGPGTRLTVL.

This clone has more than one count but fewer than ten. The chain uses TRBV7-2 and TRBJ2-5; no definite D call. The ends were cut back, 4 bases at V and 5 bases at J, with 5 bases in the middle. The V gene's germline CDR1 is SGHTA and CDR2 FQGNSA. This CDR3 contains 11 residues. In DNA, the CDR3 is TGTGCCAGCAGCTACGCGGAGACCCAGTACTTC. Translated: CASSYAETQYF.

The chain carries TRBV6-4 and TRBJ1-2, with TRBD1 matching over 10 bases. With V trimmed by 2 bases and J by 3 bases, 3 bases remained unmatched. The CDR3 length is 15 residues. CDR1 MRHNA and CDR2 SNTAGT come from the germline V gene. This CDR3 reads CASSDTGTGDYGYTF. In DNA form, the CDR3 reads TGTGCCAGCAGTGACACCGGGACAGGGGACTATGGCTACACCTTC.

The CDR3 sequence is CAISEGGSGSMAGELFF. As DNA, the CDR3 is TGTGCCATCAGTGAGGGCGGTAGCGGGAGTATGGCCGGGGAGCTGTTTTTT. The J gene is TRBJ2-2, the V gene TRBV10-3, with 9 bases fitting TRBD2. Germline values: CDR1 ENHRY, CDR2 SYGVKD. The CDR3 length is 17 residues. V lost 2 bases and J lost 6; bases outside the gene matches: 10.

This clone was recorded once. The rearrangement joins TRBV27 to TRBJ2-5; tentative D call: TRBD1 (6 bases). Looked up from germline, CDR1 is MNHEY and CDR2 is SMNVEV (reference sequence). There are 14 residues in the CDR3. V gave up 3 bases and J gave up 0 bases, with 8 bases separating them. The CDR3, as DNA: TGTGCCAGCAGTTTCGACAGGTACCAAGAGACCCAGTACTTC. This sequence encodes CASSFDRYQETQYF.

The rearrangement links TRBV5-1 to TRBJ2-3; TRBD2 matches 10 bases. With 3 bases clipped from V and 5 bases from J, the junction kept 6 bases outside the gene matches. The CDR3 has 15 residues. CDR1 is SGHRS, CDR2 YFSETQ, per germline. The CDR3 region has the DNA TGCGCCAGCAGCTCCCCTAGCGGGAGTGGAGATACGCAGTATTTT. Its protein is CASSSPSGSGDTQYF.

The V and J genes are TRBV7-2 and TRBJ2-3; tentative D call: TRBD2 (7 bases). V lost 2 bases and J lost 4, with 19 bases in between. The germline CDR1 and CDR2 sequences are SGHTA and FQGNSA. CDR3 length: 17 residues. The CDR3 DNA reads TGTGCCAGCAGCTTATTGGGGGGGGCCCAGGGTTCAGATACGCAGTATTTT. It translates to CASSLLGGAQGSDTQYF.

The chain links TRBV27 to TRBJ2-2, with D possibly being TRBD1 (6 bases). Trimming removed 3 bases at V and 7 bases at J, with 12 bases between. CDR1 is MNHEY and CDR2 is SMNVEV in the germline V gene (reference sequence). The CDR3 sequence is 14 residues long. CDR3 loop: CASSFWGLSGELFF. The CDR3 DNA is TGTGCCAGCAGTTTTTGGGGGCTAAGCGGGGAGCTGTTTTTT.

This clone appeared a few times. Other nucleotide sequences from this sample produce the same CDR3. V gene TRBV28 combines with J gene TRBJ1-2, with 7 bases matching TRBD1. J gave up 4 bases and V 8 bases, and 4 bases lay outside the gene matches. The germline V gene has CDR1 MDHEN and CDR2 SYDVKM. CDR3 size: 12 residues. DNA for the CDR3: TGTGCCAGCCGCCCAGGGGGCTATGGCTACACCTTC. This codes for CASRPGGYGYTF.

The chain employs TRBV18 and TRBJ2-5; the D gene is possibly TRBD2 (6 bases). CDR3 length equals 14 residues. The V and J ends lost 2 bases and 5 bases respectively, with 12 bases between them. Germline V lookup: CDR1 KGHSH, CDR2 LQKENI. The CDR3 nucleotides read TGTGCCAGCTCACCAGCCGGGAGTGGGGAGACCCAGTACTTC. The encoded protein is CASSPAGSGETQYF.